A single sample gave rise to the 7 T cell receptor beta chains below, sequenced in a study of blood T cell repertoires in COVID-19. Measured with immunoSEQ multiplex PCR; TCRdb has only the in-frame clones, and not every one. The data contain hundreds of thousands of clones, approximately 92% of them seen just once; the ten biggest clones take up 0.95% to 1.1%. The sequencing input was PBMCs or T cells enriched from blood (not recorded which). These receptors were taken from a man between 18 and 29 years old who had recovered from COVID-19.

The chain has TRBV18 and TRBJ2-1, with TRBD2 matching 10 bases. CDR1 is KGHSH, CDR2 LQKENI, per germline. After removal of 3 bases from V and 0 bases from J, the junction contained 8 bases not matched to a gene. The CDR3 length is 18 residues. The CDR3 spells CASSPRKRTSGSYNEQFF. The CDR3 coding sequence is TGTGCCAGCTCACCTCGTAAAAGGACTAGCGGCTCCTACAATGAGCAGTTCTTC.

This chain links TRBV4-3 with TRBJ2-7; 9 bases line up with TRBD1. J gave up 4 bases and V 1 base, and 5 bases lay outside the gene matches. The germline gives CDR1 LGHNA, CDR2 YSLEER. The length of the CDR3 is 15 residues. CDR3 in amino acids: CASSQGTGDNYEQYF. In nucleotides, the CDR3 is TGCGCCAGCAGCCAAGGGACAGGGGATAATTACGAGCAGTACTTC.

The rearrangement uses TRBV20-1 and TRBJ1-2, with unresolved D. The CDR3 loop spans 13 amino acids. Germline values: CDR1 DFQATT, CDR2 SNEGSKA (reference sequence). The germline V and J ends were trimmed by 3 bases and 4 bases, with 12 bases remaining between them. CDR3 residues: CSASPTELYGYTF. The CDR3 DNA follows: TGCAGTGCTAGTCCCACAGAGCTCTATGGCTACACCTTC.

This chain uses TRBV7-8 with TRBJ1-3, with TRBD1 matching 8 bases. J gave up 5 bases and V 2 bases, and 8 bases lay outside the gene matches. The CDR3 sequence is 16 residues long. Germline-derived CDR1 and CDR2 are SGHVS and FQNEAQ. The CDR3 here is CASSLSGTGFRNTIYF. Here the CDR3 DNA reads TGTGCCAGCAGCTTAAGTGGGACAGGTTTTCGAAACACCATATATTTT.

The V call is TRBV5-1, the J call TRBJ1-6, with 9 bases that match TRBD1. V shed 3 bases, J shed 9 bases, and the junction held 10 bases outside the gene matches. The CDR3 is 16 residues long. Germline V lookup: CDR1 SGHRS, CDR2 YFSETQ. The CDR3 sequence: CASSSSPGQGGSPLHF. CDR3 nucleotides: TGCGCCAGCAGCTCGTCCCCGGGACAGGGCGGTTCACCCCTCCACTTT.

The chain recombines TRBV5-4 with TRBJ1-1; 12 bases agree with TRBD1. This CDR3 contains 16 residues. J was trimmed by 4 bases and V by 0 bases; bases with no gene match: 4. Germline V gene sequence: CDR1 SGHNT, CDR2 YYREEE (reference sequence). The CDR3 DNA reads TGTGCCAGCAGCTTGGACGGGACAGGGGGCGGCACTGAAGCTTTCTTT. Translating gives CASSLDGTGGGTEAFF. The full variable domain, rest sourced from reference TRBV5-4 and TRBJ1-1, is ETGVTQSPTHLIKTRGQQVTLRCSSQSGHNTVSWYQQALGQGPQFIFQYYREEENGRGNFPPRFSGLQFPNYSSELNVNALELDDSALYLCASSLDGTGGGTEAFFGQGTRLTVV.

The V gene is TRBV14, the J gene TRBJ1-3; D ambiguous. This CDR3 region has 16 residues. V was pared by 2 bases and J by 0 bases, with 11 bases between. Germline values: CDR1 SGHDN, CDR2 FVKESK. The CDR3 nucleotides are TGTGCCAGCAGCCAACGATGGGCTTTCTCTGGAAACACCATATATTTT. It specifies CASSQRWAFSGNTIYF.